This entry describes one TCR beta chain. This CDR3 spans 17 amino acids. Germline CDR1 reads SNHLY; CDR2 reads FYNNEI. After removal of 5 bases from V and 4 bases from J, the junction contained 11 bases not matched to a gene. This entry is derived from a study of blood T cell repertoires in COVID-19. The authors' processing: Estimated nucleated cell counts came from reference gene primer amplification. Generated by immunoSEQ multiplex PCR, the TCRdb table keeps only in-frame clones and is missing some. V and J calls and clone size are copied from that table; D and trimming were computed from the DNA. The table shows 160,000 or so clones, with around 90% occurring only once.

Material: peripheral blood. V is TRBV2 and J is TRBJ1-3; TRBD1 aligns across 10 bases. This TCR derives from a man aged 18 to 29 with acute or convalescent COVID-19. The CDR3 sequence is CASSKTDGTGVGNTIYF. CDR3 coding DNA: TGTGCCAGCAGTAAAACGGACGGGACAGGGGTAGGAAACACCATATATTTT.